This T cell receptor (beta chain) was sequenced for a study of human T cells and chemical hapten exposure. Background on the study: Patch tests put 0.01% DPC on the upper back, read at 6 days.

Time point defined: patch test 3, about 24 weeks after DPC sensitization. Indicated treatment: therapeutic diphenylcyclopropenone sensitization with weekly scalp DPC. TCRdb redid the calling of the RACE reads with MiXCR, one entry per CDR3 protein. The data show 70,000 or so distinct CDR3 sequences, 11% seen once. Germline-derived CDR1 and CDR2 are MNHEY and SMNVEV (reference sequence). This CDR3 spans 17 amino acids. Unmatched junction bases numbered 12, after V lost 3 bases and J lost 5 bases. About this clonotype: This clone may be a read error of a much larger clone one base away.

The V call is TRBV27, the J call TRBJ2-3; TRBD2 matches 9 bases. The sample consisted of whole blood, taken in connection with sensitization to the hapten diphenylcyclopropenone (DPC). The sequence came from a woman aged 45-59 years with alopecia areata. Some clones in this sample may be carry-over from other donors' samples. The CDR3 sequence is CASSFAVAGDPQDTQYF. In DNA, the CDR3 is TGTGCCAGCAGTTTCGCGGTAGCGGGGGACCCACAAGATACGCAGTATTTT.